Sequencing of this T cell receptor (beta chain) was carried out in a study of vaccination effects on CD4 cells after COVID-19. Study-wide results and caveats: Infection-derived and vaccine-derived clones contracted markedly late after vaccination. In healthy vaccinees, only 1 of 255 vaccine-induced clones cross-reacted with common cold coronaviruses.

Under the ViraFEST assay, PBMC were stimulated with viral peptide pools so that antigen-specific CD4+ T cells expanded. Sequencing was performed afterwards. Isolating CD4+ T cells followed 9 to 10 days of culture. At days 3 and 7, half of the medium was exchanged for IL-2 medium. TCRdb keeps only in-frame clones here, not all; method: immunoSEQ multiplex PCR. The table lists tens of thousands of clones, about 74% of them singletons. Germline V gene lookup returns CDR1 SGHDN and CDR2 FVKESK. Trimming left V 1 base short and J 5 bases short, with 15 bases between. CDR3 length: 16 residues. In regard to this clone: As yet, its antigen is unknown.

This chain joins TRBV14 and TRBJ2-1; no definite D call. Sequenced material: CD4+ T cells from PBMCs cultured with HCoV-229E spike peptides, taken before COVID-19 vaccination. This TCR came from a human donor who received a COVID-19 vaccine. CDR3 nucleotide sequence: TGTGCCAGCAGCCAAGGAGTCAGCCGCGACCACAATGAGCAGTTCTTC. This gives the protein CASSQGVSRDHNEQFF.